The rows below give T cell receptor beta chains drawn from one sample of a study of cytomegalovirus exposure and HLA in healthy donors. Some clones are missing from TCRdb's copy, which holds only in-frame ones; the method was immunoSEQ multiplex PCR. The sample consists of over 120,000 clones, 75% to 90% of them appearing once. Sequencing was performed on PBMCs. The source is a woman under 40 in good health and CMV-seronegative. Both conserved end residues are part of each CDR3. D genes are given only for firm matches.

CDR3 DNA,CDR3 protein,J gene,D gene,V gene
TGTGCCAGCAGCTACGAGTATGGCTACACCTTC,CASSYEYGYTF,TRBJ1-2,-,TRBV5-6
TGTGCCAGCTCACCATTGCAGGGCGGTCAGGACTATGGCTACACCTTC,CASSPLQGGQDYGYTF,TRBJ1-2,-,TRBV18
TGTGCCAGCAGTTACTCCGGGGAAAGGGCCGAGCAGTACTTC,CASSYSGERAEQYF,TRBJ2-7,-,TRBV6-6
TGCAGCGTTGCAACGGACAGGGAGGGGGGTCGAGTCGGGGAGCTGTTTTTT,CSVATDREGGRVGELFF,TRBJ2-2,-,TRBV29-1
TGTGCCAGCAGTTTATTCCGGGGGGCGGGAGGCTACACCTTC,CASSLFRGAGGYTF,TRBJ1-2,-,TRBV28
TGTGCCAGCGTTAGCGGGACCCCCACAGATACGCAGTATTTT,CASVSGTPTDTQYF,TRBJ2-3,TRBD2,TRBV28
TGTGCCGTTTCGGTGGAGCGGGGGCCTAGCTCCTACAATGAGCAGTTCTTC,CAVSVERGPSSYNEQFF,TRBJ2-1,TRBD2,TRBV5-4
TGTGCCAGTAGTATTATCCCAACGGGGGGCAAGGCGCTTTCTAACTATGGCTACACCTTC,CASSIIPTGGKALSNYGYTF,TRBJ1-2,-,TRBV19
TGTGCCAGCAGTTCGCGGTGGGTTAATGAAAAACTGTTTTTT,CASSSRWVNEKLFF,TRBJ1-4,-,TRBV6-1
TGTGCCAGCTTCGTCGGCAGGGAGAACACTGAAGCTTTCTTT,CASFVGRENTEAFF,TRBJ1-1,-,TRBV18
TGTGCCAGCAGTGCAGGAACTAACTATGGCTACACCTTC,CASSAGTNYGYTF,TRBJ1-2,-,TRBV6-5
TGTGCCAGCTCACCGGTGGTGGCCGAAAGCTCCTACAATGAGCAGTTCTTC,CASSPVVAESSYNEQFF,TRBJ2-1,-,TRBV18
TGCGCCAGCAGCCCGGGACTAGCGGGAAGCACAGATACGCAGTATTTT,CASSPGLAGSTDTQYF,TRBJ2-3,TRBD2,TRBV5-1
TGCGCCAGCAGGGGACAGGGGGGATGCGTAGATACGCAGTATTTT,CASRGQGGCVDTQYF,TRBJ2-3,TRBD1,TRBV10-1